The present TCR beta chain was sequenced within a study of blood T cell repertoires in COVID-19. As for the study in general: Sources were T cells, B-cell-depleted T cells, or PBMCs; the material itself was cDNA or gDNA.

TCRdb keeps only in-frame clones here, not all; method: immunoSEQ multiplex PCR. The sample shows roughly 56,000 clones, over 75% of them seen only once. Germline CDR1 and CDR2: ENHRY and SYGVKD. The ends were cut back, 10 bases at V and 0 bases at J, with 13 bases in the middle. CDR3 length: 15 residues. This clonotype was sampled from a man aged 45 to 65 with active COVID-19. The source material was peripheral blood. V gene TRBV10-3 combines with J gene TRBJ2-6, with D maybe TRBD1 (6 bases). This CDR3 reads CATSGQLSGANVLTF. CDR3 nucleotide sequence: TGTGCCACGTCGGGACAACTCTCTGGGGCCAACGTCCTGACTTTC.